This T cell receptor beta chain was sequenced for a study of blood T cell repertoires in COVID-19. About the research overall: Sources were T cells, B-cell-depleted T cells, or PBMCs; the material itself was cDNA or gDNA.

TCRdb's copy holds only in-frame clones and misses some; the assay was immunoSEQ multiplex PCR. Of 300,000 to 350,000 clones detected, around 87% appear once; the ten largest clones hold about 6.3%. CDR3 length: 15 residues. V dropped 3 bases and J dropped 7; count of bases not matched to a gene: 4. Germline loops: CDR1 SGDLS, CDR2 YYNGEE. Enrollment of patients from Seattle took place during active infection, with longitudinal follow-up. The receptor's source is a woman in her forties or fifties with COVID-19, enrolled during active disease. The sample consisted of peripheral blood. The chain couples TRBV9 to TRBJ2-1, with 13 bases that match TRBD2. Here the CDR3 reads CASSAGLAGTNEQFF. The CDR3 DNA follows: TGTGCCAGCAGCGCGGGACTAGCGGGAACGAATGAGCAGTTCTTC.